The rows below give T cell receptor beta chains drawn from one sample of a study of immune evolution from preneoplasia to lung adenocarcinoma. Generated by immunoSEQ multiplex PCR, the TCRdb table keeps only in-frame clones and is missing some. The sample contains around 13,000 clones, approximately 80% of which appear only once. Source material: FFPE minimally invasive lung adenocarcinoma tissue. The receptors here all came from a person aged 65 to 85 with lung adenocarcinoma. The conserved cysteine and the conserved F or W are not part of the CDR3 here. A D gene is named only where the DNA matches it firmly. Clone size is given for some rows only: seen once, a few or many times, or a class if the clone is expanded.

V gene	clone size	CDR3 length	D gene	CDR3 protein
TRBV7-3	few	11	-	ASSLWASYEQY
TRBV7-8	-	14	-	ASSLGSRNSNQPQH
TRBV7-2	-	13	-	ASSLGGAVEQTQY
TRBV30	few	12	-	ACAGAAYNSPLH
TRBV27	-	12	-	ASIKLGVVPEAF
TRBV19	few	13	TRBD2	ASNPGLAGYNEQF
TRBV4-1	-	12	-	ASSQDYSQEKLF
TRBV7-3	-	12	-	ASSATGRVDTQY
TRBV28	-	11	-	ATRTGANEKLF
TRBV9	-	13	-	ASSVGTSTYNEQF
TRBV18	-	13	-	ASSPEGPQFEKLF
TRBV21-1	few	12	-	ASSSPAGGPEQF
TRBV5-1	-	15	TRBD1	ASSLSQAGQGNSPLH
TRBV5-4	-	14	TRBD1	ASSTRDRGGEDGYT
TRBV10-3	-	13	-	AISAGFGTNTEAF
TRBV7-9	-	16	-	ASSVTPAGYLVAGELF
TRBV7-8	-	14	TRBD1	ASSLGGGANTGELF
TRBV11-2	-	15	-	ASSLDLGGAYTDTQY
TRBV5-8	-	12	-	ASSLGQVNYGYT
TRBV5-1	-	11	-	ASSLPGDNEQF
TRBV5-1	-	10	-	ASSPDRGVAF
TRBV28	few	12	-	ASSVGRLNEKLF
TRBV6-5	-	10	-	AAGRQGYEQY
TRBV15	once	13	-	ATSRDKAGANVLT
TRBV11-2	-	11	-	ASEVGNTGELF
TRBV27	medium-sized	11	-	ASSPPGTVDAF
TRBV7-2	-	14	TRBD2	ASSFLASGFSYEQY
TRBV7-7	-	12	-	ASSRNAGGETQY
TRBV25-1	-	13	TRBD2	ASSEILGTINEQF
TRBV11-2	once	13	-	ASSLGHLANYGYT
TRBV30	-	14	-	AWSLSLVPGYTEAF
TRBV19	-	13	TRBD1	ASSLGTGATYEQY
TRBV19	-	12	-	ASSRQVDREPQH
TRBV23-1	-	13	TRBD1	ASSQGDRNTGELF
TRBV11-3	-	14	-	ASSLDGGASYNEQF
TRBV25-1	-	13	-	ASSALRDINEKLF
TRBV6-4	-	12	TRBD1	ASTPGQAKGELF
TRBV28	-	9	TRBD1	ATNRGPEAF
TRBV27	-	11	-	ASSLVGNEKLF
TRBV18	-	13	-	ASSPLGGNTGELF
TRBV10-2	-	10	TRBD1	ASRGQGPEGY